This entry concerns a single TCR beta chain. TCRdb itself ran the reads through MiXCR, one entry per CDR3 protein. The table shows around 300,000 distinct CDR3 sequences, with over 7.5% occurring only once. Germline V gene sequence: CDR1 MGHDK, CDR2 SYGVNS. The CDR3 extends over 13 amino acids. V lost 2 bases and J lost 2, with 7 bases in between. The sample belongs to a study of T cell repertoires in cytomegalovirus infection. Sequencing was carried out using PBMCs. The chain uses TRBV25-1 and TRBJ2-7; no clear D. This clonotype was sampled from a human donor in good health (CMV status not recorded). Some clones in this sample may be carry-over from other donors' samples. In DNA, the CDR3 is TGTGCCAGCAGTGAAGGAGAAGCCTACGAGCAGTACTTC. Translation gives CASSEGEAYEQYF.